This passage covers 30 T cell receptor beta chains from one sample sequenced in a study of shared clonotypes between healthy human individuals. Assay: immunoSEQ multiplex PCR; the TCRdb copy retains only in-frame clones and omits some. The sample shows 450,000 to 500,000 clones, over 70% of them seen only once. Sequencing was carried out using PBMCs. Receptors originate from a woman between 40 and 50 years old in good health. Some clones in this sample may be carry-over from other donors' samples.

V gene TRBV7-6 combines with J gene TRBJ2-6; TRBD1 might be the D (5 bases). CDR3 length: 17 residues. Trimming removed 5 bases at V and 7 bases at J, with 21 bases between. Germline V gene sequence: CDR1 SGHVS, CDR2 FNYEAQ. The DNA of the CDR3 is TGTGCCAGCAGCAGAAGGAACAGGCGTCGAGGCGCCAACGTCCTGACTTTC. It translates to CASSRRNRRRGANVLTF.

CDR3 bases: TGCAGCGGGACTAGCGACTCTAGCACAGATACGCAGTATTTT. Its translation is CSGTSDSSTDTQYF. This sequence joins TRBV29-1 and TRBJ2-3; 9 bases align to TRBD2. The V segment lost 7 bases and the J segment 0 bases; nucleotides outside the gene matches: 5. CDR3 length: 14 residues. The germline CDR1 and CDR2 sequences are SQVTM and ANQGSEA.

Details on this clone: This likely reflects a read error, since a far larger clone is one base away. The sample holds other DNA sequences that translate to the same CDR3. The V and J genes are TRBV5-1 and TRBJ2-7, with 7 bases aligning to TRBD2. Germline V lookup: CDR1 SGHRS, CDR2 YFSETQ. There are 13 residues in the CDR3. CDR3 DNA sequence: TGCGCTAGCAGCTTGAACAGCGGGGACGAGCAGTACTTC. Translation: CASSLNSGDEQYF.

V usage is TRBV27 and J usage is TRBJ1-3; D unresolved. V was pared by 5 bases and J by 1 base, with 9 bases between. The CDR3 contains 14 residues. Germline V gene data show CDR1 as MNHEY and CDR2 as SMNVEV (reference sequence). CDR3 amino acids: CASSQRASGNTIYF. The CDR3 coding sequence is TGTGCCAGCAGTCAAAGGGCGTCTGGAAACACCATATATTTT.

This clone appeared a few times. This sequence joins TRBV19 and TRBJ2-1; D unresolved. Trimming shortened V by 3 bases and J by 6 bases, and 12 bases separated the two germline ends. The CDR3 sequence is 14 residues long. From germline, CDR1 is LNHDA and CDR2 SQIVND (reference sequence). The CDR3 region is CASSMNPSPNEQFF. The CDR3 DNA reads TGTGCCAGTAGTATGAATCCCTCACCCAATGAGCAGTTCTTC.

With respect to this clone: Additional DNA sequences in this sample encode the identical CDR3. The chain is built from TRBV5-4 and TRBJ1-4; 7 positions match TRBD1. Germline CDR1 and CDR2: SGHNT and YYREEE (reference sequence). The V gene end was trimmed by 2 bases and the J gene end by 3 bases; junction bases not matched to a gene: 4. This CDR3 spans 15 amino acids. The CDR3 is CASSLAGGPNEKLFF. The CDR3 DNA is TGTGCCAGCAGCTTAGCAGGGGGGCCTAATGAAAAACTGTTTTTT.

This chain uses TRBV28 with TRBJ1-2, with D maybe TRBD1 (5 bases). Germline V gives CDR1 MDHEN, CDR2 SYDVKM. Trimming took off 8 bases at V and 5 bases at J, with 9 bases between the two ends. This CDR3 spans 11 amino acids. The CDR3 DNA reads TGTGCCAGCTCCGGGACTTATGGCTACACCTTC. Translated, it gives CASSGTYGYTF.

Concerning this clone: A far larger clone is a single base away, which makes a read error likely. The rearrangement uses TRBV9 and TRBJ2-7, with 10 nucleotides matching TRBD1. CDR3 size: 14 residues. V shed 4 bases and J 1 base; nucleotides not matched to a gene: 2. The germline gives CDR1 SGDLS, CDR2 YYNGEE. The chain's CDR3 is CASSTGQGSYEQYF. CDR3 DNA sequence: TGTGCCAGCAGCACGGGACAGGGGTCCTACGAGCAGTACTTC.

The rearrangement links TRBV5-8 to TRBJ2-4; 7 bases map to TRBD2. The trim removed 2 bases at V and 0 bases at J, leaving 17 bases unmatched. The CDR3 contains 20 residues. Looked up from germline, CDR1 is SGHTS and CDR2 is YDEGEE. In DNA form, the CDR3 reads TGTGCCAGCAGCTTACGGAACTGGAGTTGGACTAGGGTAGCCAAAAACATTCAGTACTTC. Protein: CASSLRNWSWTRVAKNIQYF.

The chain couples TRBV28 to TRBJ2-7; 9 bases match TRBD2. This CDR3 region has 16 residues. CDR1 and CDR2 (germline): MDHEN, SYDVKM. J lost 6 bases, V lost 4 bases, and 13 bases had no gene match. The CDR3 region has the DNA TGTGCCAGCAGTTCCCCCGGAGTAGCGGGAGAGGGCGAGCAGTACTTC. As protein: CASSSPGVAGEGEQYF.

This clone appeared a single time. This chain links TRBV2 with TRBJ2-1; D uncertain. This CDR3 spans 11 amino acids. From germline, CDR1 is SNHLY and CDR2 FYNNEI. Trimming took off 6 bases at V and 5 bases at J, with 5 bases between the two ends. The CDR3 sequence is CASRVDNEQFF. The DNA of the CDR3 is TGTGCCAGCAGGGTCGACAATGAGCAGTTCTTC.

This clone was counted ten times or more. This specimen includes other DNA sequences encoding the same CDR3. The rearrangement uses TRBV7-9 and TRBJ1-4, with D uncertain. Germline V gives CDR1 SEHNR, CDR2 FQNEAQ (reference sequence). The germline V and J ends were trimmed by 7 bases and 5 bases, with 8 bases remaining between them. CDR3 length equals 12 residues. CDR3 sequence reads: CASMDGNEKLFF. The CDR3 DNA is TGTGCCAGCATGGACGGCAATGAAAAACTGTTTTTT.

About this clone: This likely reflects a read error, since a far larger clone is one base away. J is TRBJ2-7 and V is TRBV30; TRBD1 matches at 8 bases. V lost 4 bases, J lost 0 bases, and 2 bases stayed unmatched. Germline values: CDR1 GTSNPN, CDR2 SVGIG (reference sequence). The CDR3 covers 13 residues. The CDR3 DNA reads TGTGCCTGGAAGGACAGGGTCTCCTACGAGCAGTACTTC. Translated, it gives CAWKDRVSYEQYF. The whole variable domain, filled in from reference TRBV30 and TRBJ2-7, reads SQTIHQWPATLVQPVGSPLSLECTVEGTSNPNLYWYRQAAGRGLQLLFYSVGIGQISSEVPQNLSASRPQDRQFILSSKKLLLSDSGFYLCAWKDRVSYEQYFGPGTRLTVT.

The J gene is TRBJ2-3, the V gene TRBV28, with 9 bases aligning to TRBD1. The CDR3 runs 14 residues. V lost 6 bases and J lost 1; bases outside the gene matches: 2. From germline, CDR1 is MDHEN and CDR2 SYDVKM. CDR3 nucleotide sequence: TGTGCCAGCAGGACAGGGGGAGGCACAGATACGCAGTATTTT. Protein: CASRTGGGTDTQYF.

With respect to this clone: Distinct nucleotide sequences in the sample also encode this CDR3. DNA for the CDR3: TGTGCCAGCAGCTTAGTGGGGAACACTGAAGCTTTCTTT. The encoded protein is CASSLVGNTEAFF. The rearrangement links TRBV7-8 to TRBJ1-1; no clear D. With 1 base removed from V and 1 base from J, the gap between germline ends came to 4 bases. CDR3 length equals 13 residues. Per the germline V gene, CDR1 is SGHVS and CDR2 is FQNEAQ.

The V call is TRBV25-1, the J call TRBJ2-2; the match to TRBD1 covers 7 bases. The V gene end was trimmed by 4 bases and the J gene end by 0 bases; junction bases not matched to a gene: 5. The V gene's germline CDR1 is MGHDK and CDR2 SYGVNS. The CDR3 runs 16 residues. This chain's CDR3 is CASSGWTGANTGELFF. The CDR3 bases are TGTGCCAGCAGTGGGTGGACAGGAGCGAACACCGGGGAGCTGTTTTTT. The full variable domain, with the rest looked up from reference TRBV25-1 and TRBJ2-2, is EADIYQTPRYLVIGTGKKITLECSQTMGHDKMYWYQQDPGMELHLIHYSYGVNSTEKGDLSSESTVSRIRTEHFPLTLESARPSHTSQYLCASSGWTGANTGELFFGEGSRLTVL.

The rearrangement uses TRBV7-8 and TRBJ2-1, with 7 bases that match TRBD2. V lost 1 base and J lost 4; bases outside the gene matches: 10. In germline, CDR1 is SGHVS, CDR2 FQNEAQ. This CDR3 region has 17 residues. DNA for the CDR3: TGTGCCAGCAGCTTAGTTGGGGCTAGCGGACTATACAATGAGCAGTTCTTC. The encoded protein is CASSLVGASGLYNEQFF.

This rearrangement joins TRBV28 to TRBJ1-2; 12 bases fit TRBD1. Looked up from germline, CDR1 is MDHEN and CDR2 is SYDVKM. The V segment lost 11 bases and the J segment 4 bases; nucleotides outside the gene matches: 5. The CDR3 is made up of 13 amino acids. The CDR3 bases are TGTGCCGCCAGGGACAGGGGGCCCTATGGCTACACCTTC. It codes for CAARDRGPYGYTF.

The rearrangement links TRBV5-1 to TRBJ2-1; 8 positions agree with TRBD1. Germline V lookup: CDR1 SGHRS, CDR2 YFSETQ. V was pared by 0 bases and J by 8 bases, with 16 bases of the junction left unmatched. This CDR3 is built from 18 residues. The CDR3 nucleotides are TGCGCCAGCAGCTTGGGGCCCGTGGGTCAGGGGGCGAGGGATGAGCAGTTCTTC. Translating it yields CASSLGPVGQGARDEQFF.

The V gene is TRBV30, the J gene TRBJ2-5; TRBD2 matches 11 bases. J was trimmed by 3 bases and V by 3 bases; bases with no gene match: 15. The CDR3 length is 18 residues. Germline values: CDR1 GTSNPN, CDR2 SVGIG (reference sequence). The CDR3 spells CAWRSSRDPGLAEETQYF. CDR3 DNA: TGTGCCTGGAGATCTTCCCGCGACCCGGGACTAGCGGAAGAGACCCAGTACTTC. Variable domain in full (rest from reference TRBV30 and TRBJ2-5): SQTIHQWPATLVQPVGSPLSLECTVEGTSNPNLYWYRQAAGRGLQLLFYSVGIGQISSEVPQNLSASRPQDRQFILSSKKLLLSDSGFYLCAWRSSRDPGLAEETQYFGPGTRLLVL.

This clone was recorded only once. The chain couples TRBV7-9 to TRBJ2-3; 9 positions agree with TRBD2. The CDR3 extends over 18 amino acids. The junction had 13 bases not matched to a gene; V was cut back by 5 bases and J by 1 base. Looked up from germline, CDR1 is SEHNR and CDR2 is FQNEAQ (reference sequence). CDR3 residues: CASSTPPGGRVGTDTQYF. The CDR3 coding sequence is TGTGCCAGCAGCACCCCCCCGGGCGGGAGGGTTGGCACAGATACGCAGTATTTT.

V usage is TRBV19 and J usage is TRBJ2-4; possibly TRBD1 for D (7 bases). Germline V gene lookup returns CDR1 LNHDA and CDR2 SQIVND (reference sequence). The CDR3 spans 15 residues. Trimming took 5 bases from V and 3 from J, leaving 14 bases between them. CDR3 nucleotides: TGTGCCAGTAGTCCGGGCGGGACAGTCAAAAACATTCAGTACTTC. Translating gives CASSPGGTVKNIQYF.

This clone appeared a single time. V is TRBV28 and J is TRBJ2-4, with a tentative D call TRBD1 (5 bases). CDR3 length: 13 amino acids. Germline assignment: CDR1 MDHEN and CDR2 SYDVKM. The ends were cut back, 3 bases at V and 6 bases at J, with 9 bases in the middle. DNA for the CDR3: TGTGCCAGCAGTTTGACCCAGGGAAACATTCAGTACTTC. It codes for CASSLTQGNIQYF.

The J gene is TRBJ1-2, the V gene TRBV19; 12 nucleotides align to TRBD1. J was trimmed by 8 bases and V by 6 bases; bases with no gene match: 10. The germline CDR1 and CDR2 sequences are LNHDA and SQIVND (reference sequence). The CDR3 is 15 amino acids. CDR3 loop: CASRNTGTGGSGYTF. The CDR3 DNA sequence: TGTGCCAGTAGGAATACCGGGACAGGGGGCTCAGGCTACACCTTC.

This clone is a singleton in its sample. A far bigger clonotype differs at one base, so this is likely a read error. This same CDR3 is encoded by further DNA sequences in the sample. V usage is TRBV7-9 and J usage is TRBJ2-7; 8 nucleotides align to TRBD2. Germline V lookup: CDR1 SEHNR, CDR2 FQNEAQ (reference sequence). The V segment lost 5 bases and the J segment 3 bases; nucleotides outside the gene matches: 6. The CDR3 contains 14 residues. CDR3 DNA sequence: TGTGCCAGCAGCGGAGGTACTAGCGGCTACGAGCAGTACTTC. It specifies CASSGGTSGYEQYF.

In the case of this clone: A read error likely explains this, since a far larger clone differs by one base. V and J are TRBV9 and TRBJ1-2; no reliable D call. V was cut by 3 bases and J by 9 bases, with 12 bases left in between. CDR1 and CDR2 from the germline V gene are SGDLS and YYNGEE. The CDR3 contains 12 residues. The CDR3: CASSGEGWCYTF. DNA of the CDR3: TGTGCCAGCAGCGGAGAAGGGTGGTGCTACACCTTC. Combining the CDR3 with reference TRBV9 and TRBJ1-2 gives the whole variable domain DSGVTQTPKHLITATGQRVTLRCSPRSGDLSVYWYQQSLDQGLQFLIQYYNGEERAKGNILERFSAQQFPDLHSELNLSSLELGDSALYFCASSGEGWCYTFGSGTRLTVV.

This clone was observed many times. The rearrangement uses TRBV7-2 and TRBJ2-1; D unresolved. Germline lookup yields CDR1 SGHTA and CDR2 FQGNSA. V was cut by 5 bases and J by 9 bases, with 11 bases left in between. This CDR3 has 12 residues. The CDR3 nucleotides are TGTGCCAGCAGCCTTTCGACTCTTGAGCAGTTCTTC. Translation: CASSLSTLEQFF. Full variable domain (missing parts from reference TRBV7-2 and TRBJ2-1): GAGVSQSPSNKVTEKGKDVELRCDPISGHTALYWYRQSLGQGLEFLIYFQGNSAPDKSGLPSDRFSAERTGGSVSTLTIQRTQQEDSAVYLCASSLSTLEQFFGPGTRLTVL.

On this clone itself: This clone may be a read error of a much larger clone one base away. V gene TRBV28 combines with J gene TRBJ2-7, with TRBD1 matching over 9 bases. CDR1 and CDR2 from the germline V gene are MDHEN and SYDVKM. V dropped 5 bases and J dropped 6; count of bases not matched to a gene: 8. This CDR3 has 14 residues. CDR3 region: CASSILQGAREQYF. The CDR3, as DNA: TGTGCCAGCAGTATACTACAGGGGGCCCGCGAGCAGTACTTC.

This chain joins TRBV4-1 and TRBJ2-7, with a tentative D call TRBD2 (6 bases). CDR1 is MGHRA, CDR2 YSYEKL, per germline. The CDR3 has 14 residues. V lost 2 bases and J lost 1, with 9 bases in between. The CDR3 is CASSQLAKSYEQYF. In DNA, the CDR3 is TGCGCCAGCAGCCAACTAGCGAAATCCTACGAGCAGTACTTC.

Remarks on this clone: A read error likely explains this, since a far larger clone differs by one base. Other DNA variants within this sample encode the same CDR3. The chain links TRBV25-1 to TRBJ1-4, with 9 bases matching TRBD1. The CDR3 is 14 amino acids. The germline V gene has CDR1 MGHDK and CDR2 SYGVNS. CDR3 sequence (DNA): TGTGCTAGCAGTGAGGGACAGGGACGGGAAAAACTGTTTTTT. Amino acids: CASSEGQGREKLFF.